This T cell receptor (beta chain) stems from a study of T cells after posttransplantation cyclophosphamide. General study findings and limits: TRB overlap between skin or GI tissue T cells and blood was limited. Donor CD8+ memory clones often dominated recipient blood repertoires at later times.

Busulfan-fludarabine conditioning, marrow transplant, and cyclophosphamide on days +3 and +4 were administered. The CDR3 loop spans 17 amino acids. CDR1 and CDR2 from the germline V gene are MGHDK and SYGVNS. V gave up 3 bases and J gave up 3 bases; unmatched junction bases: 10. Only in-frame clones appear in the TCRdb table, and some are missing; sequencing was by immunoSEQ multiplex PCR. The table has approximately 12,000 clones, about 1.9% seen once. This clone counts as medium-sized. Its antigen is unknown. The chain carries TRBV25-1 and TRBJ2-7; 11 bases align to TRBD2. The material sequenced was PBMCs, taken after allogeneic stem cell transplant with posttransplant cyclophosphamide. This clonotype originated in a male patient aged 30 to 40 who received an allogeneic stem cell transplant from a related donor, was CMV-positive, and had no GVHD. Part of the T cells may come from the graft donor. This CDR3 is CASSDSHSGGVIYEQYF. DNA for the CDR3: TGTGCCAGCAGTGATAGCCATAGCGGGGGGGTTATCTACGAGCAGTACTTC.